The next 29 T cell receptor beta chains were all read from a single sample in a study of regulatory T cells in long-lasting Graves disease. Libraries of TCR beta came from iRepertoire HTBI primers plus Arm-PCR of CDR3 regions. TCRdb re-called the multiplex PCR reads through MiXCR, storing one row per CDR3 protein. Counted here are 400,000 to 550,000 distinct CDR3 sequences, 15% occurring once; the ten biggest clones make up 16%. The sample's time point: newly diagnosed GD, antithyroid drugs for less than 3 months. Extracted PBMC RNA gave rise to the TCR library. The same sample was also used in a study of T cells in Graves' hyperthyroidism and ophthalmopathy.

Sequencing was performed on peripheral blood mononuclear cells (PBMCs), taken at new diagnosis, from a patient treated with antithyroid drugs. These TCRs come from a woman aged 30 to 39 with Graves disease.

In this sample, this clonotype turned up a few times. A read error may be the cause here, since a much bigger clone is one base away. The chain is built from TRBV18 and TRBJ2-3; D unresolved. Germline-derived CDR1 and CDR2 are KGHSH and LQKENI. The CDR3 sequence is 12 residues long. The CDR3 DNA follows: TGTGCCAGCTCCCCACAGTCAGATACGCGGTATTTT. Amino acids: CASSPQSDTRYF.

The table lists this clonotype with many counts. This chain links TRBV2 with TRBJ2-7, with D perhaps TRBD1 (6 bases). CDR1 and CDR2 from the germline V gene are SNHLY and FYNNEI. The V gene lost 6 bases and the J gene lost 4 bases, with 13 bases spanning the gap. The CDR3 has 13 residues. The CDR3 region has the DNA TGTGCCAGCAGGAGGGGGACCGCATACGAGCAGTACTTC. Residues: CASRRGTAYEQYF. Combining the CDR3 with reference TRBV2 and TRBJ2-7 gives the whole variable domain EPEVTQTPSHQVTQMGQEVILRCVPISNHLYFYWYRQILGQKVEFLVSFYNNEISEKSEIFDDQFSVERPDGSNFTLKIRSTKLEDSAMYFCASRRGTAYEQYFGPGTRLTVT.

Here the CDR3 reads CASSLGRARNTEAFF. In nucleotides, the CDR3 is TGTGCCAGCAGCTTAGGTAGGGCGAGGAACACTGAAGCTTTCTTT. The chain links TRBV7-8 to TRBJ1-1; no definite D call. This CDR3 has 15 amino acids. The germline V and J ends were trimmed by 1 base and 1 base, with 10 bases remaining between them. Germline V CDR1 and CDR2: SGHVS, FQNEAQ.

This clonotype was picked up many times. V usage is TRBV29-1 and J usage is TRBJ2-5, with D perhaps TRBD1 (5 bases). The ends were cut back, 2 bases at V and 4 bases at J, with 20 bases in the middle. Germline V gene lookup returns CDR1 SQVTM and CDR2 ANQGSEA. This CDR3 contains 16 residues. CDR3 coding DNA: TGCAGCGTTGAAAAGTGGAGAGCAGGGAAGGGAGAGACCCAGTACTTC. Protein sequence: CSVEKWRAGKGETQYF.

This clonotype was seen only a few times. V usage is TRBV19 and J usage is TRBJ2-6; possible D gene TRBD1, 6 bases. The germline V gene encodes CDR1 LNHDA and CDR2 SQIVND (reference sequence). V was trimmed by 10 bases and J by 0 bases, leaving 13 bases between them. This CDR3 has 15 residues. The CDR3 loop reads CATRDTSSGANVLTF. In DNA form, the CDR3 reads TGTGCCACCCGGGACACAAGCTCTGGGGCCAACGTCCTGACTTTC.

The rearrangement uses TRBV4-1 and TRBJ1-3; perhaps TRBD1 as D (5 bases). Trimming removed 2 bases at V and 7 bases at J, with 15 bases between. The CDR3 loop spans 15 amino acids. CDR1 and CDR2 from the germline V gene are MGHRA and YSYEKL. Here the CDR3 reads CASSQTDRSGNTIYF. The CDR3 nucleotides are TGCGCCAGCAGCCAAACCGACAGATCGGGCAACACCATATATTTT.

Written as DNA, the CDR3 is TGTGCCACCAGTGATTACGGCTATGGCTACACCTTC. Its protein product is CATSDYGYGYTF. The chain has TRBV24-1 and TRBJ1-2; D gene unclear. Trimming removed 2 bases at V and 4 bases at J, with 4 bases between. CDR1 KGHDR and CDR2 SFDVKD come from the germline V gene. The CDR3 runs to 12 residues.

The chain joins TRBV24-1 to TRBJ1-1; D ambiguous. V lost 6 bases and J 7 bases, leaving 11 bases between the germline ends. The CDR3 spans 12 residues. Per the germline V gene, CDR1 is KGHDR and CDR2 is SFDVKD. The CDR3 sequence is CATSLPGGEAFF. As DNA, the CDR3 is TGTGCCACCAGTCTACCCGGAGGTGAAGCTTTCTTT.

This clonotype was counted at least ten times. The chain uses TRBV20-1 and TRBJ2-3; 8 positions agree with TRBD2. Trimming took 6 bases from V and 2 from J; bases not matched to a gene: 10. Germline CDR1 is DFQATT and CDR2 is SNEGSKA (reference sequence). CDR3 size: 15 residues. This chain's CDR3 is CSATRRAGDTDTQYF. CDR3 coding DNA: TGCAGTGCAACCCGGAGAGCGGGAGACACAGATACGCAGTATTTT.

The chain employs TRBV29-1 and TRBJ2-2; D is perhaps TRBD1 (5 bases). V lost 3 bases and J lost 4, with 9 bases in between. CDR1 is SQVTM, CDR2 ANQGSEA, per germline. CDR3 size: 13 residues. The CDR3: CSVDPRGTGELFF. The CDR3 bases are TGCAGCGTTGATCCTAGGGGCACCGGGGAGCTGTTTTTT.

This clonotype was seen ten or more times. This chain uses TRBV7-8 with TRBJ1-1; a weak D match, TRBD1 (5 bases). The CDR3 has 15 residues. The V end lost 6 bases, the J end lost 1 base, and 15 bases lay between the germline ends. CDR1 and CDR2 from the germline V gene are SGHVS and FQNEAQ. CDR3: CASRLNGGGNTEAFF. The CDR3 nucleotides are TGTGCCAGCAGACTCAACGGGGGGGGGAACACTGAAGCTTTCTTT. Full variable domain (remainder filled in from reference TRBV7-8 and TRBJ1-1): GAGVSQSPRYKVAKRGQDVALRCDPISGHVSLFWYQQALGQGPEFLTYFQNEAQLDKSGLPSDRFFAERPEGSVSTLKIQRTQQEDSAVYLCASRLNGGGNTEAFFGQGTRLTVV.

This clonotype was counted a few times. This chain uses TRBV11-3 with TRBJ2-7, with TRBD2 matching over 12 bases. Germline-derived CDR1 and CDR2 are SGHNT and YENEEA. V was pared by 5 bases and J by 3 bases, with 5 bases of the junction left unmatched. This CDR3 is built from 15 residues. The CDR3 bases are TGTGCCAGCAGCAAGACTAGCGGGAGTATCTACGAGCAGTACTTC. Its translation is CASSKTSGSIYEQYF.

Notes on this clonotype: A much larger clone differs from this one at a single base, so this may be a read error. This chain uses TRBV14 with TRBJ2-1; maybe TRBD2 (6 bases). The germline V gene encodes CDR1 SGHDN and CDR2 FVKESK. The CDR3 runs 16 residues. CDR3 sequence: CASSQDPGDSYDEQFF. CDR3 in DNA: TGTGCCAGCAGCCAAGATCCGGGGGACTCCTACGATGAGCAGTTCTTC.

The chain is built from TRBV29-1 and TRBJ2-1; D unclear. CDR3 size: 12 residues. Per the germline V gene, CDR1 is SQVTM and CDR2 is ANQGSEA. The V and J ends lost 6 bases and 6 bases respectively, with 12 bases between them. CDR3 protein: CSVSDAVNEQFF. The CDR3 DNA is TGCAGCGTCTCAGACGCCGTCAATGAGCAGTTCTTC.

Turning to this clonotype: A much larger clone differs by one base, so this may be a read error. The chain has TRBV20-1 and TRBJ2-1, with D unresolved. The CDR3 contains 15 residues. Germline V lookup: CDR1 DFQATT, CDR2 SNEGSKA (reference sequence). Trimming shortened V by 5 bases and J by 9 bases, and 23 bases separated the two germline ends. The CDR3 DNA reads as TGCAGTGCTGGTATGGCTAGATGGAATCGCGGTGAGCAGTTCTTC. It is translated as CSAGMARWNRGEQFF.

This clonotype came up a few times. The chain's CDR3 is CASSFRADTGELFF. The CDR3 coding sequence is TGTGCCAGCAGCTTCCGCGCGGACACCGGGGAGCTGTTTTTT. The rearrangement uses TRBV2 and TRBJ2-2, with unresolved D. Germline values: CDR1 SNHLY, CDR2 FYNNEI. This CDR3 spans 14 amino acids. Between the trimmed V and J ends, which lost 6 bases and 3 bases, there was a span of 11 bases.

This clonotype was recorded a few times. The CDR3 bases are TGTGCCAGCAGCTTAGACGCAGGGGGCGTTTACGAGCAGTACTTC. Translated, it gives CASSLDAGGVYEQYF. V is TRBV7-6 and J is TRBJ2-7; 8 bases align to TRBD1. V shed 1 base, J shed 4 bases, and the junction held 6 bases outside the gene matches. This CDR3 has 15 residues. Germline CDR1 is SGHVS and CDR2 is FNYEAQ.

This clonotype was counted many times. This sequence joins TRBV27 and TRBJ1-1; a weak D match, TRBD1 (6 bases). In germline, CDR1 is MNHEY, CDR2 SMNVEV (reference sequence). V lost 4 bases to trimming and J lost 5 bases, with 14 bases between them. This CDR3 is built from 14 residues. This CDR3 is CASSYGGAATEAFF. The CDR3 region has the DNA TGTGCCAGCAGTTACGGGGGGGCAGCGACTGAAGCTTTCTTT.

This clonotype was observed many times. The CDR3 DNA is TGTGCCAGCAGCTACAAAGATACGCAGTATTTT. This codes for CASSYKDTQYF. The J gene is TRBJ2-3, the V gene TRBV12-3 or TRBV12-4; the D is unclear. V lost 6 bases, J lost 5 bases, and 6 bases lay in between. This CDR3 is 11 amino acids long.

This clonotype has only a few counts. The chain has TRBV19 and TRBJ1-5, with 10 nucleotides matching TRBD1. CDR1 LNHDA and CDR2 SQIVND come from the germline V gene (reference sequence). The V segment lost 4 bases and the J segment 0 bases; nucleotides outside the gene matches: 9. CDR3 size: 18 residues. The CDR3 protein is CASSKRGQGDFSNQPQHF. The CDR3 nucleotides are TGTGCCAGTAGTAAGAGAGGACAGGGGGACTTTAGCAATCAGCCCCAGCATTTT.

This clonotype was counted at least ten times. The CDR3 sequence: CASSLEASRVGETQYF. CDR3 bases: TGTGCCAGCAGCTTAGAGGCTAGCAGGGTGGGGGAGACCCAGTACTTC. V is TRBV11-2 and J is TRBJ2-5; D is possibly TRBD1 or TRBD2 (5 bases each). Per germline, CDR1 SGHAT and CDR2 FQNNGV. V shed 0 bases and J shed 5 bases, with 16 bases lying between them. The CDR3 loop spans 16 amino acids.

About this clonotype itself: A much more abundant neighbour one base away suggests this may be a read error. This rearrangement joins TRBV30 to TRBJ1-2, with a possible D match to TRBD1 (5 bases). The CDR3 is 13 amino acids. V was trimmed by 5 bases and J by 8 bases, leaving 18 bases between them. CDR1 and CDR2 (germline): GTSNPN, SVGIG (reference sequence). CDR3 amino acids: CAWWPAREGGYTF. In nucleotides, the CDR3 is TGTGCCTGGTGGCCGGCCAGGGAGGGCGGCTACACCTTC.

The rearrangement joins TRBV7-9 to TRBJ1-1; 9 bases are shared with TRBD1. The CDR3 covers 14 residues. J was trimmed by 2 bases and V by 5 bases; bases with no gene match: 3. Germline lookup yields CDR1 SEHNR and CDR2 FQNEAQ (reference sequence). The CDR3 protein is CASSTDRGNTEAFF. The CDR3 DNA sequence: TGTGCCAGCAGCACGGACAGGGGAAACACTGAAGCTTTCTTT.

This clonotype has at least ten counts. V usage is TRBV7-8 and J usage is TRBJ2-4; the D is unclear. The germline V gene encodes CDR1 SGHVS and CDR2 FQNEAQ. The CDR3 runs 15 residues. Trimming stripped 5 bases from V and 3 bases from J, with 14 bases between. The chain's CDR3 is CASSLDLGFKNIQYF. The DNA of the CDR3 is TGTGCCAGCAGCCTTGACTTGGGGTTCAAAAACATTCAGTACTTC.

Comments on this clonotype: A much larger clone differs from this one at a single base, so this may be a read error. The V and J genes are TRBV18 and TRBJ2-3; D is perhaps TRBD1 (5 bases). The CDR3 consists of 16 residues. V was shortened by 2 bases and J by 2 bases, with 14 bases between the two germline ends. CDR1 and CDR2 (germline): KGHSH, LQKENI. The CDR3 DNA reads TGTGCCAGCTCACCAAAATTATCAGGGCACACAGATACGCAGTATTTT. Residues: CASSPKLSGHTDTQYF.

The genes are TRBV7-2 and TRBJ1-4; perhaps TRBD1 as D (6 bases). The germline V and J ends were trimmed by 5 bases and 4 bases, with 14 bases remaining between them. The CDR3 contains 15 residues. Germline CDR1 and CDR2: SGHTA and FQGNSA. The CDR3, as DNA: TGTGCCAGCAGCCCGGGGGGGCGGATTAATGAAAAACTGTTTTTT. This translates into CASSPGGRINEKLFF.

This clonotype was seen ten or more times. The chain couples TRBV20-1 to TRBJ1-3; 11 bases line up with TRBD1. Germline trimming cut 6 bases from V and 4 bases from J; bases unmatched to any gene: 5. CDR1 and CDR2 (germline): DFQATT, SNEGSKA (reference sequence). The CDR3 sequence is 14 residues long. CDR3 bases: TGCAGTGCAGAGGACAGGGGGCGCGGAAACACCATATATTTT. Protein sequence: CSAEDRGRGNTIYF.

This clonotype was picked up many times. CDR3 DNA sequence: TGTGCCAGCAGTTCGGACAGGGCATACAATGAGCAGTTCTTC. It is translated as CASSSDRAYNEQFF. The rearrangement uses TRBV27 and TRBJ2-1, with 8 bases matching TRBD1. The CDR3 sequence is 14 residues long. CDR1 and CDR2 from the germline V gene are MNHEY and SMNVEV (reference sequence). The J segment lost 4 bases and the V segment lost 4 bases, leaving 3 bases of the junction unmatched.

The chain couples TRBV15 to TRBJ2-1; 11 bases are a match to TRBD2. The V and J ends lost 3 bases and 0 bases, in that order; junction bases with no gene match: 16. The CDR3 has 21 amino acids. Germline lookup yields CDR1 LNHNV and CDR2 YYDKDF (reference sequence). CDR3 sequence: CATSSSSAGTSGFSSYNEQFF. CDR3 DNA sequence: TGTGCCACCAGCAGTTCCTCTGCCGGGACTAGCGGTTTTAGCTCCTACAATGAGCAGTTCTTC. The full variable domain, completed using reference TRBV15 and TRBJ2-1, is DAMVIQNPRYQVTQFGKPVTLSCSQTLNHNVMYWYQQKSSQAPKLLFHYYDKDFNNEADTPDNFQSRRPNTSFCFLDIRSPGLGDTAMYLCATSSSSAGTSGFSSYNEQFFGPGTRLTVL.